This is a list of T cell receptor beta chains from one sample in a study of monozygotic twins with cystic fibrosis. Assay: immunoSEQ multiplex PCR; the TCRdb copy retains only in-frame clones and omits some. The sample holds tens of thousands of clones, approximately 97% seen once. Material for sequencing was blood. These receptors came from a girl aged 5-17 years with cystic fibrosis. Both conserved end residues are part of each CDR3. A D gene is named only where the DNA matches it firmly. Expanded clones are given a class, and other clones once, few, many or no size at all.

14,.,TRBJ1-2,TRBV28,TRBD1,CASSSDRGNYGYTF,TGTGCCAGCAGTTCCGACAGGGGTAACTATGGCTACACCTTC
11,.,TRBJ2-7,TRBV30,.,CAWTHPDGQYF,TGTGCCTGGACCCACCCGGACGGGCAGTACTTC
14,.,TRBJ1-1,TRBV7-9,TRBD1,CASSSGTGNTEAFF,TGTGCCAGCAGCTCCGGGACAGGGAACACTGAAGCTTTCTTT
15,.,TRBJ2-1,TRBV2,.,CASSGSPNSYNEQFF,TGTGCCAGCAGTGGAAGTCCGAACTCCTACAATGAGCAGTTCTTC
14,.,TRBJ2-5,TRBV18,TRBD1,CASSLGQGRSSLYF,TGTGCCAGCTCCCTCGGACAGGGGAGATCTTCCCTGTACTTC
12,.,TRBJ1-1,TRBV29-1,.,CSVEQGATEAFF,TGCAGCGTTGAACAGGGAGCCACTGAAGCTTTCTTT
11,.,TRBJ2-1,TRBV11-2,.,CASSSQLEQFF,TGTGCCAGCAGCTCGCAACTCGAGCAGTTCTTC
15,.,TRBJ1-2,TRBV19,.,CASSPGTTGLLGYTF,TGTGCCAGTAGCCCCGGGACAACCGGTCTGTTAGGCTACACCTTC
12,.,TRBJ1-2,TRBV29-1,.,CSTGGGAEGYTF,TGCAGCACCGGAGGGGGGGCGGAAGGCTACACCTTC
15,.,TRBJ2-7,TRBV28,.,CASRMDGKISYEQYF,TGTGCCAGCAGAATGGACGGCAAAATATCCTACGAGCAGTACTTC
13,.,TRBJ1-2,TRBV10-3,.,CAIGEGLGYGYTF,TGTGCCATTGGGGAGGGTCTGGGCTATGGCTACACCTTC
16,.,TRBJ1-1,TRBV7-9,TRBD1,CASSQAQQGYDTEAFF,TGTGCCAGCAGCCAGGCTCAACAGGGGTACGACACTGAAGCTTTCTTT
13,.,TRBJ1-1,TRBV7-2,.,CASSSAQNTEAFF,TGTGCCAGCAGCTCAGCCCAGAACACTGAAGCTTTCTTT
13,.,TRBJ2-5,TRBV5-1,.,CASSSLARETQYF,TGCGCCAGCAGCTCTTTGGCGCGGGAGACCCAGTACTTC
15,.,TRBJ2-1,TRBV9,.,CASSVGLVAYNEQFF,TGTGCCAGCAGCGTAGGACTAGTGGCCTACAATGAGCAGTTCTTC
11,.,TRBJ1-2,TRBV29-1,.,CSVGGANGYTF,TGCAGCGTTGGTGGGGCCAATGGCTACACCTTC
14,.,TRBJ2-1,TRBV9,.,CASSVGTFYNEQFF,TGTGCCAGCAGCGTAGGGACATTCTACAATGAGCAGTTCTTC
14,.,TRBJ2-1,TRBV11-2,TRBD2,CASSSISGNHEQFF,TGTGCCAGCAGCTCCATTAGCGGGAACCATGAGCAGTTCTTC
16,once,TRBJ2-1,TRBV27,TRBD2,CASSPGTSGSYNEQFF,TGTGCCAGCAGTCCTGGGACTAGCGGGTCCTACAATGAGCAGTTCTTC
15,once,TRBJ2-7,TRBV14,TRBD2,CASSLGLAGRGEQYF,TGTGCCAGCAGCCTGGGACTAGCGGGTAGGGGTGAGCAGTACTTC
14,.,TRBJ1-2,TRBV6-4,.,CASIRALGAYGYTF,TGTGCCAGCATCCGGGCACTCGGGGCCTATGGCTACACCTTC
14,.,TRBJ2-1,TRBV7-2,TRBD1,CASSGQGANNEQFF,TGTGCCAGCAGCGGACAGGGGGCTAACAATGAGCAGTTCTTC
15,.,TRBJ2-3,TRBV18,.,CASSVGAGTTDTQYF,TGTGCCAGCTCGGTAGGGGCCGGGACCACAGATACGCAGTATTTT
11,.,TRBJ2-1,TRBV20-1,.,CSASGIGEQFF,TGCAGTGCTAGCGGGATTGGTGAGCAGTTCTTC
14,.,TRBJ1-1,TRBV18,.,CASSPVSGNTEAFF,TGTGCCAGCTCACCAGTTAGCGGGAACACTGAAGCTTTCTTT
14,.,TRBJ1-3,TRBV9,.,CASSVEGPGNTIYF,TGTGCCAGCAGCGTAGAGGGGCCGGGAAACACCATATATTTT
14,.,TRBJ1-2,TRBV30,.,CAWSGGLWGYGYTF,TGTGCCTGGAGTGGAGGACTATGGGGCTATGGCTACACCTTC
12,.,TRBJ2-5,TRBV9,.,CASSVGGETQYF,TGTGCCAGCAGCGTAGGAGGAGAGACCCAGTACTTC
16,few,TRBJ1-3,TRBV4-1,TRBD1,CASSQDWGKGADTIYF,TGCGCCAGCAGCCAAGATTGGGGAAAGGGGGCTGACACCATATATTTT
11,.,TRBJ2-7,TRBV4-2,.,CASSHGSEQYF,TGTGCCAGCAGCCACGGGAGCGAGCAGTACTTC
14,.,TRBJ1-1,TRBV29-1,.,CSVEKYTLGSEAFF,TGCAGCGTCGAAAAATATACCCTGGGCTCTGAAGCTTTCTTT
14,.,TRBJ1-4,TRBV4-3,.,CASSQERWNEKLFF,TGCGCCAGCAGCCAAGAGAGATGGAATGAAAAACTGTTTTTT
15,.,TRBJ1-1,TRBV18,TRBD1,CASSQMTGSRVGAFF,TGTGCCAGCTCACAGATGACAGGGAGTCGGGTTGGAGCTTTCTTT
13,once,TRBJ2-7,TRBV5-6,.,CASSPQGPYEQYF,TGTGCCAGCAGCCCTCAGGGTCCCTACGAGCAGTACTTC
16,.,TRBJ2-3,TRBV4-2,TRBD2,CASSAPSGGSTDTQYF,TGTGCCAGCAGCGCCCCTAGCGGGGGATCCACAGATACGCAGTATTTT
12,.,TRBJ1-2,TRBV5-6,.,CASSLVFHGYTF,TGTGCCAGCAGCTTGGTATTTCATGGCTACACCTTC
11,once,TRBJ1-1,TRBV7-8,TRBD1,CPQGGGEEAFF,TGCCCGCAGGGGGGAGGTGAGGAAGCTTTCTTT
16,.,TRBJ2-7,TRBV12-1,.,CASSNRQATPSYEQYF,TGTGCCAGCAGCAACCGACAGGCTACTCCTTCCTACGAGCAGTACTTC
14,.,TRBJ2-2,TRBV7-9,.,CASSSNQNTGELFF,TGTGCCAGCAGCTCGAACCAGAACACCGGGGAGCTGTTTTTT
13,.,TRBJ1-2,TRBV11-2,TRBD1,CASTGGNNYGYTF,TGTGCCTCAACAGGGGGCAATAACTATGGCTACACCTTC
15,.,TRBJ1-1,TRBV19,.,CASRDPSRGDTEAFF,TGTGCCAGTCGTGATCCCTCACGTGGGGACACTGAAGCTTTCTTT
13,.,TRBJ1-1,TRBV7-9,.,CASRIQGHTEAFF,TGTGCCAGCAGGATACAGGGACACACTGAAGCTTTCTTT
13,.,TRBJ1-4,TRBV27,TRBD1,CASSTDRGFLLFF,TGTGCCAGCAGTACAGACAGGGGTTTTTTGCTGTTTTTT
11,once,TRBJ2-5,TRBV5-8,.,CASSLLRTQYF,TGTGCCAGCAGCTTGTTACGAACCCAGTACTTC
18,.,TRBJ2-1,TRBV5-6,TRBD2,CASSYSPRTSGIGDEQFF,TGTGCCAGCAGCTACTCTCCGCGGACTAGCGGGATTGGGGATGAGCAGTTCTTC
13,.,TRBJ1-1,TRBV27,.,CASSRTVPTEAFF,TGTGCCAGCAGCAGGACAGTTCCCACTGAAGCTTTCTTT
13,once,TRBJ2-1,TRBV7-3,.,CASSLGGGNEQFF,TGTGCCAGCAGCTTGGGTGGAGGCAATGAGCAGTTCTTC
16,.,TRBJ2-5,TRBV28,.,CASSFTAGRDQETQYF,TGTGCCAGCAGTTTCACGGCAGGGCGCGACCAAGAGACCCAGTACTTC
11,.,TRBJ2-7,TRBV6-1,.,CASSEFHEQYF,TGTGCCAGCAGTGAATTCCACGAGCAGTACTTC